This T cell receptor (beta chain) emerged from a study of blood T cell repertoires in COVID-19. The CDR3 extends over 15 amino acids. With V trimmed by 4 bases and J by 10 bases, 6 bases remained unmatched. In germline, CDR1 is MNHEY, CDR2 SVGEGT. Assay used: immunoSEQ multiplex PCR; TCRdb lists only in-frame clones, some missing. The sample contains 200,000 or so clones, 65% to 85% of which appear only once. This TCR was sampled from a woman older than 75 with acute or convalescent COVID-19. V gene TRBV6-2 or TRBV6-3 combines with J gene TRBJ1-6, with 11 bases matching TRBD1. Specimen: peripheral blood. As DNA, the CDR3 is TGTGCCAGCAGTTCGGACAGGGGGCAAGACTCACCCCTCCACTTT. Its translation: CASSSDRGQDSPLHF.